These 8 T cell receptor beta chains originate from one sample sequenced in a study of T-cell reconstitution after alpha-beta-depleted transplantation in children. This sample's TCRbeta library carried unique molecular identifier barcodes. TCRdb redid the calling of the PCR reads with MiXCR, one entry per CDR3 protein. The sample carries 200,000 to 250,000 distinct CDR3 sequences, about 8.2% recorded once. The material was PBMCs, mostly from graft donor cells, obtained 360 days after TCRalphabeta/CD19-depleted stem cell transplant. The receptor set was obtained from a male patient aged 2 to 10 who had a stem cell transplant for acute myeloid leukemia, so the T cells may come from the graft donor.

This clonotype was seen a handful of times. Compared with germline, one end of the junction differs, possibly owing to a read error. The CDR3 here is CASSVAGRTDTQYF. For the CDR3, the DNA is TGTGCCAGCAGCGTAGCGGGCCGCACAGATACGCAGTATTTT. The chain links TRBV7-8 to TRBJ2-3, with 7 bases lining up with TRBD2. The CDR3 totals 14 residues. Germline lookup yields CDR1 SGHVS and CDR2 FQNEAQ.

This clonotype occurred a few times. The chain employs TRBV29-1 and TRBJ2-7; D gene uncertain. V lost 6 bases, J lost 2 bases, and 11 bases lay in between. Germline CDR1 and CDR2: SQVTM and ANQGSEA. The CDR3 loop spans 12 amino acids. CDR3 sequence reads: CSVAGPTYEQYF. Here the CDR3 DNA reads TGCAGCGTGGCAGGACCGACCTACGAGCAGTACTTC.

This clonotype appeared many times. The chain recombines TRBV2 with TRBJ1-2, with D perhaps TRBD1 (6 bases). The CDR3 consists of 11 residues. V was cut by 7 bases and J by 4 bases, with 7 bases left in between. Germline V gene data show CDR1 as SNHLY and CDR2 as FYNNEI. CDR3: CASTQGYGYTF. For the CDR3, the DNA is TGTGCCAGCACACAGGGCTATGGCTACACCTTC.

The gene calls are TRBV12-2 and TRBJ2-7; the table's D call, TRBD1, was not checked against the DNA. TRBV12-2 constitutes a pseudogene. The CDR3 length is 15 residues. This CDR3 is CASRRQTGDPYEQYF. As DNA, the CDR3 is TGTGCAAGTCGCCGCCAGACAGGGGATCCCTACGAGCAGTACTTC.

The V and J genes are TRBV15 and TRBJ1-3; D is uncertain. The CDR3 is 15 amino acids. Germline V lookup: CDR1 LNHNV, CDR2 YYDKDF (reference sequence). V was cut by 5 bases and J by 4 bases, with 15 bases left in between. In nucleotides, the CDR3 is TGTGCCACCAGCGCCCGGGTTTACAGAGGAAACACCATATATTTT. Translated: CATSARVYRGNTIYF.

The chain uses TRBV7-9 and TRBJ2-5; a possible D gene is TRBD1 (6 bases). The CDR3 runs 14 residues. V was clipped by 3 bases and J by 2 bases, with 10 bases between them. The germline V gene has CDR1 SEHNR and CDR2 FQNEAQ (reference sequence). The CDR3 reads CASSFQGWQETQYF. CDR3 in DNA: TGTGCCAGCAGCTTTCAGGGGTGGCAAGAGACCCAGTACTTC.

This clonotype was observed at least ten times. The rearrangement uses TRBV15 and TRBJ2-5; D may correspond to TRBD1 or TRBD2 (5 bases each). Germline lookup yields CDR1 LNHNV and CDR2 YYDKDF (reference sequence). The CDR3 extends over 16 amino acids. Deletions cut 1 base from V and 5 bases from J, with 17 bases between. The DNA for the CDR3 is TGTGCCACCAGCAGAGGACAACAGGAACGGAGGGAGACCCAGTACTTC. This codes for CATSRGQQERRETQYF. Full variable domain (missing parts from reference TRBV15 and TRBJ2-5): DAMVIQNPRYQVTQFGKPVTLSCSQTLNHNVMYWYQQKSSQAPKLLFHYYDKDFNNEADTPDNFQSRRPNTSFCFLDIRSPGLGDTAMYLCATSRGQQERRETQYFGPGTRLLVL.

The chain links TRBV5-1 to TRBJ1-3, with D unresolved. The CDR3 extends over 15 amino acids. V lost 0 bases and J lost 2, with 9 bases in between. Germline V lookup: CDR1 SGHRS, CDR2 YFSETQ. In DNA form, the CDR3 reads TGCGCCAGCAGCTTGGATAGAAATCCTGGAAACACCATATATTTT. It codes for CASSLDRNPGNTIYF. Filled out from reference TRBV5-1 and TRBJ1-3, the complete variable domain reads KAGVTQTPRYLIKTRGQQVTLSCSPISGHRSVSWYQQTPGQGLQFLFEYFSETQRNKGNFPGRFSGRQFSNSRSEMNVSTLELGDSALYLCASSLDRNPGNTIYFGEGSWLTVV.